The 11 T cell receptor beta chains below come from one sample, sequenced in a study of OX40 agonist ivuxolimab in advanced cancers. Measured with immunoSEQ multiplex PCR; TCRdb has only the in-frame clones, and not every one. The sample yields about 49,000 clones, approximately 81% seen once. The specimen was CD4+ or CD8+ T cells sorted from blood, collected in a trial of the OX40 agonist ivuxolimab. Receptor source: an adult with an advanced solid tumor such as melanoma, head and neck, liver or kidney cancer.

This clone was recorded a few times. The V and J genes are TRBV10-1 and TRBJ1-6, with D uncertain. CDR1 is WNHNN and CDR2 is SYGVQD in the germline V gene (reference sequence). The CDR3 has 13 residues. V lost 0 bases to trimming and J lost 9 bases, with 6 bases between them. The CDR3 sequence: CASSESFLSPLHF. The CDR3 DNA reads TGCGCCAGCAGTGAGTCTTTTCTTTCACCCCTCCACTTT.

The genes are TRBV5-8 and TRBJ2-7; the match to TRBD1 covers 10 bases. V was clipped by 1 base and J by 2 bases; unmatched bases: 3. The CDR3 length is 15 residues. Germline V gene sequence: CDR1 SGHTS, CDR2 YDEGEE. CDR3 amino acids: CASSLHGQGAYEQYV. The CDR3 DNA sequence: TGTGCCAGCAGCTTGCACGGACAGGGGGCCTACGAGCAGTACGTC.

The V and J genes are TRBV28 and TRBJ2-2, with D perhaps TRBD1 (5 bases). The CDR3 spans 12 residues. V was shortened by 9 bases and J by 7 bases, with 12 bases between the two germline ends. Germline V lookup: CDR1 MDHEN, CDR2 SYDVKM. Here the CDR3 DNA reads TGTGCCAGTATTGACAGTAACGGGGAGCTGTTTTTT. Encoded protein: CASIDSNGELFF.

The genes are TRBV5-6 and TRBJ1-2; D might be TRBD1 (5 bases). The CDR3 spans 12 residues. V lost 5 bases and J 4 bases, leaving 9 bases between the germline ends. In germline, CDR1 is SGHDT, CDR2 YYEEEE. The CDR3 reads CASSSQGYGYTF. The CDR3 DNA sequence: TGTGCCAGCAGTTCCCAGGGCTATGGCTACACCTTC.

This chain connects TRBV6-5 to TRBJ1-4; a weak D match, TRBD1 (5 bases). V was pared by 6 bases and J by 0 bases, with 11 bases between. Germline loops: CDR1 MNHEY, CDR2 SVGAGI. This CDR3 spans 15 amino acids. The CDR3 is CASSPGSSTNEKLFF. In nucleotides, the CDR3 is TGTGCCAGCAGCCCAGGGAGCTCAACTAATGAAAAACTGTTTTTT.

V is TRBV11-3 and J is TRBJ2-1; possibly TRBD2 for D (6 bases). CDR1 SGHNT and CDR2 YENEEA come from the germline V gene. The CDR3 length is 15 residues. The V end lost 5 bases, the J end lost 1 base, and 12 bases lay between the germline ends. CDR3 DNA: TGTGCCAGCAGCCCTAGTGGGGGGTCCTACAATGAGCAGTTCTTC. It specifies CASSPSGGSYNEQFF.

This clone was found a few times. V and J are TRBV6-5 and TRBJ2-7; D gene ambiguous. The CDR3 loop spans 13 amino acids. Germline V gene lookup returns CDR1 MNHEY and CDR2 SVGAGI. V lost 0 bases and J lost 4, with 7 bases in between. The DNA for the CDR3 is TGTGCCAGCAGTTACTCGACTGGGTACGAGCAGTACGTC. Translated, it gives CASSYSTGYEQYV.

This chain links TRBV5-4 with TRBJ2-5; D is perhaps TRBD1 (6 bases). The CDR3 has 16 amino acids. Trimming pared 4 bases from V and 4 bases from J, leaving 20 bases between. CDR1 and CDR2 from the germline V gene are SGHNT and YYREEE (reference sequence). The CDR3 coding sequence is TGTGCCAGCAGCGCGGAGGACAGTCCGCCTTCAGAGACCCAGTACTTC. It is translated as CASSAEDSPPSETQYF.

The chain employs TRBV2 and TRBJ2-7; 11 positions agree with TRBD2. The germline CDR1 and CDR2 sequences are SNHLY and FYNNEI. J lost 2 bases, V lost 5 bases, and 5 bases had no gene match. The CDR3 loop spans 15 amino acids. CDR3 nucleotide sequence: TGTGCCAGCAGTTTAGCGGGAGGGGGAGCCTACGAGCAGTACTTC. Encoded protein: CASSLAGGGAYEQYF.

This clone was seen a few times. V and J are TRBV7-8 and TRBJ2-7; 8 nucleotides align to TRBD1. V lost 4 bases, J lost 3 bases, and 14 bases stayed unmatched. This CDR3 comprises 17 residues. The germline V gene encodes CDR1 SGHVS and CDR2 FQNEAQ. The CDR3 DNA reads TGTGCCAGCAGCTCCCATGACCGGACAGGGTTCGACTACGAGCAGTACGTC. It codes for CASSSHDRTGFDYEQYV.

In nucleotides, the CDR3 is TGTGCCAGCAGCGGACCAGGGGGTTGGGATCAGCCCCAGCATTTT. Amino acids: CASSGPGGWDQPQHF. The chain links TRBV7-8 to TRBJ1-5; TRBD1 matches 7 bases. Germline CDR1 reads SGHVS; CDR2 reads FQNEAQ. The CDR3 totals 15 residues. The V segment lost 5 bases and the J segment 5 bases; nucleotides outside the gene matches: 9.